Listed below are T cell receptor beta chains from one sample, sequenced in a study of shared clonotypes between healthy human individuals. Generated by immunoSEQ multiplex PCR, the TCRdb table keeps only in-frame clones and is missing some. The sample has about half a million clones, 70% to 80% seen once. Input material: PBMCs. The source is a middle-aged woman in good health. Some clones in this sample may be carry-over from other donors' samples. CDR3s include the opening cysteine and the closing phenylalanine or tryptophan. The D gene is left open where the match is weak. Size tells how often a clone was seen (once, few, many) or the class of an expanded clone, and some rows leave it out.

NA | TRBJ1-2 | TRBV5-6 | NA | TGTGCCAGCAGCTACGTTGGGGGCGGGGGATATGGCTACACCTTC | CASSYVGGGGYGYTF
NA | TRBJ2-2 | TRBV18 | NA | TGTGCCAGCTCACCCGTACCCGGGCCAAACACCGGGGAGCTGTTTTTT | CASSPVPGPNTGELFF
NA | TRBJ1-1 | TRBV2 | NA | TGTGCCAGCAGTGAGGGGTGGGGGTCGAACACTGAAGCTTTCTTT | CASSEGWGSNTEAFF
TRBD1 | TRBJ2-4 | TRBV7-2 | NA | TGTGCCAGCAGCTTCCGGGACAGGGCGGCCATTCAGTACTTC | CASSFRDRAAIQYF
NA | TRBJ2-2 | TRBV23-1 | NA | TGCGCCAGCAGTCAATTAAGCCGGTCAGGGGAGCTGTTTTTT | CASSQLSRSGELFF
TRBD2 | TRBJ2-7 | TRBV7-2 | NA | TGTGCCAGCAGCGAGCGGGGCCAAAGCTCCTACGAGCAGTACTTC | CASSERGQSSYEQYF
NA | TRBJ1-5 | TRBV18 | NA | TGTGCCAGCTCACCTCCAGGAGGGAGGAATCAGCCCCAGCATTTT | CASSPPGGRNQPQHF
NA | TRBJ2-7 | TRBV11-2 | few | TGTGCCAGCAGAGACCGGGGCCCCGAGCAGTACTTC | CASRDRGPEQYF
TRBD1 | TRBJ1-4 | TRBV29-1 | NA | TGCAGCGTCTACTTAGGACAGGGAGATGAAAAACTGTTTTTT | CSVYLGQGDEKLFF
TRBD2 | TRBJ2-3 | TRBV28 | NA | TGTGCCAGCGGACTCATAACACTAGCGGGAGACACAGATACGCAGTATTTT | CASGLITLAGDTDTQYF
NA | TRBJ1-6 | TRBV10-3 | NA | TGTGCCATCAGTGAATCAGGACCGGAGAATTCACCCCTCCACTTT | CAISESGPENSPLHF
NA | TRBJ2-5 | TRBV28 | NA | TGTGCCAGCAGTTCCCCACCCGCAGAGACCCAGTACTTC | CASSSPPAETQYF